One TCR beta chain is described in this entry. Its target is unknown. Germline V lookup: CDR1 SGHKS, CDR2 YYEKEE (reference sequence). The V segment lost 3 bases and the J segment 9 bases; nucleotides outside the gene matches: 10. The CDR3 consists of 17 residues. This sample was included in a study of CD8 T cells in ankylosing spondylitis. TCRdb passed the 5' RACE reads through MiXCR, listing each CDR3 protein once. Among about 64,000 distinct CDR3 sequences listed, 6.2% were seen once. Study-level points and caveats: Disease-linked clones reportedly concentrated significantly in matched ankylosing spondylitis synovial fluid. Blood of patients with ankylosing spondylitis appeared to be characterized by a TCR beta motif of about eight highly homologous variants. Those disease-linked clones were CD8+; they were also relatively rare in peripheral blood.

The receptor's source is a male donor with ankylosing spondylitis. The genes are TRBV5-5 and TRBJ2-1; 15 positions agree with TRBD2. The sequencing sample was made of synovial fluid, either unsorted or a sorted T cell fraction (not recorded which). The CDR3 loop reads CASSSSPGTSGRSEQFF. CDR3 coding DNA: TGTGCCAGCAGCTCCTCACCTGGGACTAGCGGGAGGTCTGAGCAGTTCTTC.